The 17 T cell receptor beta chains in this list originate from one sample, sequenced in a study of technical replicates of blood from several donors. Clones were sequenced by immunoSEQ multiplex PCR, and TCRdb holds only the in-frame ones, with some missing. The sample has over 55,000 clones; more than 75% are singletons. Sequenced input: PBMCs. The receptor source for this set is a human donor in good health. Some clones in this sample may be carry-over from other donors' samples.

J is TRBJ2-5 and V is TRBV6-1; 13 nucleotides align to TRBD2. This CDR3 comprises 15 residues. V was clipped by 6 bases and J by 5 bases; unmatched bases: 6. Germline V gene lookup returns CDR1 MNHNS and CDR2 SASEGT. This CDR3 reads CASRILAGGLETQYF. CDR3 DNA: TGTGCCAGCAGAATACTAGCGGGGGGGCTCGAGACCCAGTACTTC.

The V gene is TRBV7-3, the J gene TRBJ1-1; 8 bases are a match to TRBD1. The CDR3 is made up of 13 amino acids. Germline values: CDR1 SGHTA, CDR2 FQGTGA. The ends lost 5 bases at V and 4 bases at J; junction bases unmatched: 3. As DNA, the CDR3 is TGTGCCAGCAGCAGGACAGGGACCACTGAAGCTTTCTTT. It is translated as CASSRTGTTEAFF.

The chain carries TRBV29-1 and TRBJ2-1; 9 bases are a match to TRBD1. V trimming: 7 bases; J trimming: 12 bases; junction bases outside the gene matches: 10. This CDR3 has 12 amino acids. The germline V gene has CDR1 SQVTM and CDR2 ANQGSEA. In nucleotides, the CDR3 is TGCAGCGGGAGACAGGGGGGCTTGGGGCAGTTCTTC. It codes for CSGRQGGLGQFF.

The chain links TRBV5-4 to TRBJ1-5; D not resolved. CDR3 length equals 13 residues. V lost 0 bases and J lost 5, with 6 bases in between. Germline loops: CDR1 SGHNT, CDR2 YYREEE (reference sequence). Here the CDR3 reads CASSLAPDQPQHF. Here the CDR3 DNA reads TGTGCCAGCAGCTTGGCCCCGGATCAGCCCCAGCATTTT.

Written as DNA, the CDR3 is TGTGCCAGCAGCCCCGGGGGACTCCAAGAGACCCAGTACTTC. Protein: CASSPGGLQETQYF. The V gene is TRBV7-2, the J gene TRBJ2-5; tentatively, D is TRBD2 (6 bases). Germline V gene data show CDR1 as SGHTA and CDR2 as FQGNSA. Trimming left V 5 bases short and J 1 base short, with 11 bases between. This CDR3 has 14 amino acids.

The CDR3 region has the DNA TGTGCCAGCAGCCCAAGACTAGCGGGAGACTATGAGCAGTTCTTC. This sequence encodes CASSPRLAGDYEQFF. The chain recombines TRBV9 with TRBJ2-1, with 12 nucleotides matching TRBD2. Looked up from germline, CDR1 is SGDLS and CDR2 is YYNGEE. Trimming removed 4 bases from V and 8 bases from J; junction bases left unmatched: 7. This CDR3 contains 15 residues.

J is TRBJ1-6 and V is TRBV7-9; D gene ambiguous. V lost 6 bases, J lost 8 bases, and 8 bases lay in between. This CDR3 is built from 12 residues. CDR1 and CDR2 from the germline V gene are SEHNR and FQNEAQ (reference sequence). The CDR3 loop is CASRIRDSPLHF. In nucleotides, the CDR3 is TGTGCCAGCAGAATACGGGATTCACCCCTCCACTTT. Together with reference TRBV7-9 and TRBJ1-6, the CDR3 gives the full variable domain: DTGVSQNPRHKITKRGQNVTFRCDPISEHNRLYWYRQTLGQGPEFLTYFQNEAQLEKSRLLSDRFSAERPKGSFSTLEIQRTEQGDSAMYLCASRIRDSPLHFGNGTRLTVT.

This clone was observed a single time. The J gene is TRBJ1-2, the V gene TRBV4-1; TRBD1 aligns across 7 bases. The ends lost 2 bases at V and 0 bases at J; junction bases unmatched: 9. The CDR3 sequence is 17 residues long. Germline V gene sequence: CDR1 MGHRA, CDR2 YSYEKL. Here the CDR3 reads CASSQTEAGGANYGYTF. CDR3 nucleotide sequence: TGCGCCAGCAGCCAAACCGAGGCAGGGGGAGCTAACTATGGCTACACCTTC.

The chain couples TRBV15 to TRBJ1-6, with D unresolved. The CDR3 totals 15 residues. Germline values: CDR1 LNHNV, CDR2 YYDKDF (reference sequence). V lost 0 bases, J lost 6 bases, and 9 bases lay in between. The CDR3 loop reads CATSRDLGSNSPLHF. CDR3 DNA sequence: TGTGCCACCAGCAGAGATCTGGGCAGTAATTCACCCCTCCACTTT. Drawing the rest from reference TRBV15 and TRBJ1-6, the complete variable domain is DAMVIQNPRYQVTQFGKPVTLSCSQTLNHNVMYWYQQKSSQAPKLLFHYYDKDFNNEADTPDNFQSRRPNTSFCFLDIRSPGLGDTAMYLCATSRDLGSNSPLHFGNGTRLTVT.

CDR3 sequence reads: CASSPGVNEQFF. As DNA, the CDR3 is TGTGCCAGCAGCCCGGGAGTCAATGAGCAGTTCTTC. This chain joins TRBV7-9 and TRBJ2-1; D is possibly TRBD2 (6 bases). CDR1 and CDR2 from the germline V gene are SEHNR and FQNEAQ (reference sequence). V was pared by 5 bases and J by 6 bases, with 8 bases between. The CDR3 has 12 amino acids.

The V gene is TRBV4-1, the J gene TRBJ1-4, with TRBD1 matching 11 bases. The J segment lost 8 bases and the V segment lost 4 bases, leaving 9 bases of the junction unmatched. Germline V lookup: CDR1 MGHRA, CDR2 YSYEKL. There are 16 residues in the CDR3. The CDR3 spells CASSRGTGGRLEKLFF. CDR3 nucleotide sequence: TGCGCCAGCAGCCGCGGGACAGGGGGTCGGTTGGAAAAACTGTTTTTT.

This sequence joins TRBV7-9 and TRBJ1-2; 8 positions agree with TRBD1. The germline CDR1 and CDR2 sequences are SEHNR and FQNEAQ (reference sequence). V lost 2 bases and J lost 2; bases outside the gene matches: 4. This CDR3 contains 15 residues. The CDR3 sequence: CASSLPRTGNYGYTF. CDR3 nucleotide sequence: TGTGCCAGCAGCTTACCAAGGACAGGGAACTATGGCTACACCTTC.

J is TRBJ1-1 and V is TRBV27, with D maybe TRBD1 (6 bases). Germline values: CDR1 MNHEY, CDR2 SMNVEV (reference sequence). This CDR3 contains 14 residues. V was trimmed by 6 bases and J by 1 base, leaving 12 bases between them. The CDR3 protein is CASRAGTRNTEAFF. For the CDR3, the DNA is TGTGCCAGCAGGGCCGGGACAAGGAACACTGAAGCTTTCTTT.

The chain uses TRBV19 and TRBJ1-5, with D perhaps TRBD1 (5 bases). Germline V gene sequence: CDR1 LNHDA, CDR2 SQIVND (reference sequence). The length of the CDR3 is 14 residues. Trimming removed 4 bases at V and 4 bases at J, with 11 bases between. In nucleotides, the CDR3 is TGTGCCAGTAGTACCTCAGGGAGGAATCAGCCCCAGCATTTT. This encodes CASSTSGRNQPQHF. The variable domain in full, with the rest retrieved from reference TRBV19 and TRBJ1-5, is DGGITQSPKYLFRKEGQNVTLSCEQNLNHDAMYWYRQDPGQGLRLIYYSQIVNDFQKGDIAEGYSVSREKKESFPLTVTSAQKNPTAFYLCASSTSGRNQPQHFGDGTRLSIL.

The chain is built from TRBV2 and TRBJ2-3, with 7 positions matching TRBD2. The J segment lost 4 bases and the V segment lost 8 bases, leaving 0 bases of the junction unmatched. CDR3 size: 11 residues. Germline lookup yields CDR1 SNHLY and CDR2 FYNNEI. CDR3 in amino acids: CASGGADTQYF. The CDR3 coding sequence is TGTGCCAGCGGGGGGGCAGATACGCAGTATTTT.

This chain joins TRBV12-5 and TRBJ2-3, with 10 bases lining up with TRBD2. From germline, CDR1 is LGHNT and CDR2 FRNRAP. This CDR3 has 18 amino acids. Germline trimming cut 2 bases from V and 3 bases from J; bases unmatched to any gene: 11. CDR3: CASGLPRLAGEGTDTQYF. CDR3 sequence (DNA): TGTGCTAGTGGTTTGCCCCGTCTAGCGGGAGAGGGGACAGATACGCAGTATTTT.

This chain uses TRBV4-1 with TRBJ2-1; possibly TRBD2 for D (5 bases). CDR1 and CDR2 (germline): MGHRA, YSYEKL. The V end lost 6 bases, the J end lost 5 bases, and 17 bases lay between the germline ends. The CDR3 is 15 residues long. CDR3 coding DNA: TGCGCCAGCAGTCCCAGGAGGCTACCTGACAATGAGCAGTTCTTC. Protein sequence: CASSPRRLPDNEQFF.